The rows below give T cell receptor beta chains drawn from one sample of a study of PD-1 blockade in mismatch repair-deficient tumors. Clones were sequenced by immunoSEQ multiplex PCR, and TCRdb holds only the in-frame ones, with some missing. The table includes around 130,000 clones, around nine tenths detected once. The source material was peripheral blood, sampled just under 74 weeks after starting pembrolizumab. These receptors came from an adult with mismatch repair-deficient cancer. The CDR3 runs from the conserved cysteine through the conserved F or W. Fields, in order: V gene, J gene, D gene, clone size, CDR3 protein, CDR3 DNA. A D gene is named only where the DNA matches it firmly. The listing skips clone size in some rows; elsewhere it reads once, few, many or a size class.

>TRBV4-3|TRBJ2-3|NA|NA
CASSQSQGSTDTQYF
TGCGCCAGCAGCCAATCCCAGGGAAGCACAGATACGCAGTATTTT
>TRBV28|TRBJ2-3|NA|NA
CASSRRTAQDTQYF
TGTGCCAGCTCCCGACGGACAGCTCAGGATACGCAGTATTTT
>TRBV7-9|TRBJ2-7|TRBD1|once
CASSLRDRGTYEQYF
TGTGCCAGCAGCCTCCGGGACAGGGGGACCTACGAGCAGTACTTC
>TRBV9|TRBJ2-1|TRBD1|NA
CASSVGQGINEQFF
TGTGCCAGCAGCGTAGGACAGGGCATAAATGAGCAGTTCTTC
>TRBV5-1|TRBJ2-3|TRBD1|NA
CASSLDMTGDRTDTQYF
TGCGCCAGCAGCTTGGACATGACAGGGGATCGCACAGATACGCAGTATTTT
>TRBV9|TRBJ2-7|TRBD1|NA
CASSPGSGTGYYEQYF
TGTGCCAGCAGCCCAGGGTCCGGGACAGGCTACTACGAGCAGTACTTC
>TRBV28|TRBJ2-4|TRBD2|NA
CASSPQTSGLAKNIQYF
TGTGCCAGCAGCCCACAAACTAGCGGACTAGCCAAAAACATTCAGTACTTC
>TRBV4-2|TRBJ2-7|NA|NA
CASSQAQGIYEQYF
TGTGCCAGCAGCCAAGCGCAGGGGATCTACGAGCAGTACTTC
>TRBV19|TRBJ1-1|TRBD1|NA
CASSIEGQGYTEAFF
TGTGCCAGTAGTATAGAGGGACAGGGCTACACTGAAGCTTTCTTT
>TRBV7-8|TRBJ1-1|TRBD1|once
CASSPEGQGNTEAFF
TGTGCCAGCAGCCCGGAGGGACAGGGGAACACTGAAGCTTTCTTT
>TRBV7-9|TRBJ2-7|TRBD2|NA
CASSGLGLAVFEQYF
TGTGCCAGCAGCGGACTGGGACTAGCGGTTTTCGAGCAGTACTTC
>TRBV7-6|TRBJ2-2|TRBD1|NA
CASSLRPGQGAGELFF
TGTGCCAGCAGCTTACGCCCGGGACAGGGGGCCGGGGAGCTGTTTTTT
>TRBV6-6|TRBJ1-2|TRBD1|few
CASIHGFRGDGYTF
TGTGCCAGCATTCACGGGTTCAGGGGGGATGGCTACACCTTC
>TRBV7-3|TRBJ2-1|NA|NA
CASSLTGGAAEQFF
TGTGCCAGCAGCTTAACGGGGGGAGCGGCTGAGCAGTTCTTC
>TRBV10-3|TRBJ2-1|TRBD2|once
CAISSQYGAGFNNEQFF
TGTGCCATCAGTTCCCAGTATGGAGCGGGGTTCAACAATGAGCAGTTCTTC
>TRBV6-1|TRBJ2-7|TRBD2|NA
CASSERTSGLYEQYF
TGTGCCAGCAGTGAAAGGACTAGCGGACTCTACGAGCAGTACTTC
>TRBV5-1|TRBJ2-7|NA|NA
CASSFTGTHSYEQYF
TGCGCCAGCAGCTTCACCGGGACTCACTCCTACGAGCAGTACTTC
>TRBV27|TRBJ1-3|NA|NA
CASSLSGTQGNTIYF
TGTGCCAGCAGTTTGTCCGGGACACAGGGAAACACCATATATTTT
>TRBV6-1|TRBJ2-7|NA|NA
CASSETSSAYEQYF
TGTGCCAGCAGTGAAACTAGCTCGGCCTACGAGCAGTACTTC
>TRBV6-5|TRBJ2-7|TRBD1|NA
CASSPRQGLSYEQYF
TGTGCCAGCAGTCCCCGACAGGGTCTATCCTACGAGCAGTACTTC
>TRBV5-6|TRBJ2-5|NA|NA
CASSLFSHQETQYF
TGTGCCAGCAGCTTGTTCAGCCACCAAGAGACCCAGTACTTC
>TRBV7-9|TRBJ2-5|TRBD2|NA
CASSKLAGVVETQYF
TGTGCCAGCAGCAAACTAGCGGGAGTGGTAGAGACCCAGTACTTC
>TRBV7-9|TRBJ2-2|NA|many
CASSSRWGELFF
TGTGCCAGCAGCTCCCGATGGGGGGAGCTGTTTTTT
>TRBV30|TRBJ2-1|TRBD2|once
CAWSPLAPDEQFF
TGTGCCTGGAGTCCACTAGCGCCGGATGAGCAGTTCTTC
>TRBV2|TRBJ2-2|TRBD2|NA
CASSEILAGSTGELFF
TGTGCCAGCAGTGAAATCCTAGCGGGTAGCACCGGGGAGCTGTTTTTT
>TRBV6-4|TRBJ2-3|TRBD1|few
CASSDSAGQGADTQYF
TGTGCCAGCAGTGACTCGGCGGGACAGGGCGCAGATACGCAGTATTTT
>TRBV7-2|TRBJ1-5|TRBD1|NA
CASSPVVCRDSYSNQPQHF
TGTGCCAGCAGCCCCGTAGTTTGCCGGGACAGCTACTCCAATCAGCCCCAGCATTTT
>TRBV18|TRBJ2-1|TRBD1|NA
CASSPHFGTGSYNEQFF
TGTGCCAGCTCACCACATTTCGGGACAGGGTCCTACAATGAGCAGTTCTTC
>TRBV4-1|TRBJ2-4|NA|once
CASSRVTSTRDIQYF
TGCGCCAGCAGCCGCGTGACTAGTACCAGGGACATTCAGTACTTC
>TRBV7-7|TRBJ2-7|NA|once
CASSSSLQGFNYEQYF
TGTGCTAGCAGTTCAAGTCTACAGGGTTTCAACTACGAGCAGTACTTC
>TRBV7-6|TRBJ2-1|NA|NA
CASSLAGDGGNNEQFF
TGTGCCAGCAGCTTAGCGGGGGACGGGGGCAACAATGAGCAGTTCTTC
>TRBV30|TRBJ1-4|TRBD1|NA
CAWRVTGLNEKLFF
TGTGCCTGGAGGGTGACAGGGTTAAATGAAAAACTGTTTTTT
>TRBV7-2|TRBJ1-5|NA|NA
CASSLRQGIQPQHF
TGTGCCAGCAGCTTACGCCAGGGAATTCAGCCCCAGCATTTT
>TRBV9|TRBJ2-1|TRBD2|NA
CASSVAAGDLYEQFF
TGTGCCAGCAGCGTAGCGGCGGGAGATTTGTATGAGCAGTTCTTC
>TRBV5-4|TRBJ2-7|NA|NA
CATRGLVGEQYF
TGTGCCACCCGTGGGTTAGTCGGCGAGCAGTACTTC
>TRBV6-1|TRBJ2-2|TRBD1|NA
CASREGTGGTGELFF
TGTGCCAGCAGGGAGGGGACAGGGGGCACCGGGGAGCTGTTTTTT
>TRBV30|TRBJ2-5|NA|NA
CAWSLRVQETQYF
TGTGCCTGGAGTCTCAGGGTCCAAGAGACCCAGTACTTC
>TRBV28|TRBJ2-2|TRBD2|NA
CASSPRSGANTGELFF
TGTGCCAGCAGCCCTAGAAGCGGGGCGAACACCGGGGAGCTGTTTTTT
>TRBV9|TRBJ1-3|NA|NA
CASSVERRLYSGNTIYF
TGTGCCAGCAGCGTAGAGCGAAGGTTGTACTCTGGAAACACCATATATTTT
>TRBV2|TRBJ2-2|NA|NA
CASSMASDTGELFF
TGTGCCAGCAGTATGGCTAGCGACACCGGGGAGCTGTTTTTT
>TRBV15|TRBJ2-7|TRBD1|NA
CATSTHPTGVMAYEQYF
TGTGCCACCAGCACCCACCCTACAGGGGTTATGGCCTACGAGCAGTACTTC
>TRBV2|TRBJ2-2|TRBD1|NA
CASSFTWDRGTGELFF
TGTGCCAGCAGTTTCACCTGGGACAGGGGGACCGGGGAGCTGTTTTTT
>TRBV13|TRBJ2-7|TRBD1|once
CASSPRHRGAGLEQYF
TGTGCCAGCAGCCCTCGACACAGGGGCGCCGGGCTCGAGCAGTACTTC
>TRBV9|TRBJ2-5|NA|NA
CASSVRSRETQYF
TGTGCCAGCAGCGTCCGGTCTCGGGAGACCCAGTACTTC
>TRBV11-2|TRBJ2-2|TRBD1|few
CASTFSGTVNTGELFF
TGTGCCAGCACCTTCTCCGGGACAGTGAACACCGGGGAGCTGTTTTTT
>TRBV6-5|TRBJ1-1|NA|NA
CASSYSGGGEAFF
TGTGCCAGCAGTTACTCAGGGGGTGGTGAAGCTTTCTTT
>TRBV11-2|TRBJ2-1|TRBD1|NA
CASSFFSRGYEQFF
TGTGCCAGCAGCTTTTTTTCCAGGGGGTATGAGCAGTTCTTC
>TRBV7-2|TRBJ2-2|TRBD1|NA
CASSDRVISTGELFF
TGTGCCAGCAGCGACAGGGTTATATCAACCGGGGAGCTGTTTTTT
>TRBV28|TRBJ2-1|NA|NA
CASSPLNEQFF
TGTGCCAGCAGTCCCCTAAATGAGCAGTTCTTC
>TRBV7-9|TRBJ2-5|NA|NA
CASSSGRFQETQYF
TGTGCCAGCAGCTCGGGACGGTTCCAAGAGACCCAGTACTTC
>TRBV6-6|TRBJ2-2|NA|NA
CASSYGVSGELFF
TGTGCCAGCAGTTACGGTGTGTCCGGGGAGCTGTTTTTT
>TRBV7-9|TRBJ2-7|TRBD2|NA
CASSLVAGGGSYEQYF
TGTGCCAGCAGCTTAGTTGCGGGAGGTGGCTCCTACGAGCAGTACTTC
>TRBV21-1|TRBJ1-4|NA|NA
CASSKKGSGGVSEKLFF
TGTGCCAGCAGCAAAAAGGGTTCAGGGGGAGTTAGCGAAAAACTGTTTTTT
>TRBV19|TRBJ2-7|NA|NA
CASSILGTYEQYF
TGTGCCAGTAGTATTCTGGGGACGTACGAGCAGTACTTC